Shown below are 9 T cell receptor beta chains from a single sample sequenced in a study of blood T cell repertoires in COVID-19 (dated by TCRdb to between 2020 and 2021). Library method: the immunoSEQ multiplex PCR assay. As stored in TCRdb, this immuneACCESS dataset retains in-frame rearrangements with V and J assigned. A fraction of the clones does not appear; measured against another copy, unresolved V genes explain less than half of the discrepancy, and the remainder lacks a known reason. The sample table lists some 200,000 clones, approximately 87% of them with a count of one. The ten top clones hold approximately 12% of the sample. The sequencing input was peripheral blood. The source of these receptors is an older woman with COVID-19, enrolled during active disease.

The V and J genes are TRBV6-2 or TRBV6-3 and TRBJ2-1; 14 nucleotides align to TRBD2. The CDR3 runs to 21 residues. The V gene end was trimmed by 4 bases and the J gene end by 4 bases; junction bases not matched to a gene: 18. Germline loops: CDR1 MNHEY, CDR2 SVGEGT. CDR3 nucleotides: TGTGCCAGCAGTTCACTCTTCGAGACTAGCGGGAGGGCCTCGATGTACAATGAGCAGTTCTTC. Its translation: CASSSLFETSGRASMYNEQFF.

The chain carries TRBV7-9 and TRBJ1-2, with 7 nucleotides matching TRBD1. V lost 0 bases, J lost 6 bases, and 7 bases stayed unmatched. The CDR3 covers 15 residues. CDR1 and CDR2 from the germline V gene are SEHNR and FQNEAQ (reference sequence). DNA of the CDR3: TGTGCCAGCAGCTTAGCGGAGGGGGCCAAGGATGGCTACACCTTC. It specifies CASSLAEGAKDGYTF.

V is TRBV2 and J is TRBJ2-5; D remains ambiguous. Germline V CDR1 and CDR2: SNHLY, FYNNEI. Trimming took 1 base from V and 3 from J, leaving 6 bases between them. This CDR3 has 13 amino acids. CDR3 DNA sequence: TGTGCCAGCAGTGAAGACATAAAAGAGACCCAGTACTTC. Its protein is CASSEDIKETQYF.

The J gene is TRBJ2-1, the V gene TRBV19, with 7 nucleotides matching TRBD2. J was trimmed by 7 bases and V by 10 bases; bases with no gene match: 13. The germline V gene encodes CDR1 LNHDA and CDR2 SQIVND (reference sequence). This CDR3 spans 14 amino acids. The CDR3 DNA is TGTGCCACCGCCAGGACTAGTCTTTTGAATGAGCAGTTCTTC. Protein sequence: CATARTSLLNEQFF.

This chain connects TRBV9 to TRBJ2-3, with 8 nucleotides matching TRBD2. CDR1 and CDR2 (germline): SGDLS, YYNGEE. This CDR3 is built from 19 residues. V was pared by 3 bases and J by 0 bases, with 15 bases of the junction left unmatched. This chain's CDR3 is CASSALLREDGASTDTQYF. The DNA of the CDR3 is TGTGCCAGCAGCGCCCTCTTGCGGGAGGATGGAGCTAGCACAGATACGCAGTATTTT.

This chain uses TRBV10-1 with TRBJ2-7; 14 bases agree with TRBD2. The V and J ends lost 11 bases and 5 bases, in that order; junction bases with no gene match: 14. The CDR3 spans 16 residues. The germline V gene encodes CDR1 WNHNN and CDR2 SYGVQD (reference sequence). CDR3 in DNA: TGCGCCCGCTCGTTCCGAAGGGGACTAGCGGGAGACGAGCAGTACTTC. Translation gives CARSFRRGLAGDEQYF.

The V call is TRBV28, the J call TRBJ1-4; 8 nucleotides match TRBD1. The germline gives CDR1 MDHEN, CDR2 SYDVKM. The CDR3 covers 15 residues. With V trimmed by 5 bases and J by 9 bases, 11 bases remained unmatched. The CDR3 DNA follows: TGTGCCAGCAGTGCCACAGGGGGAGGTGCGAAAAAACTGTTTTTT. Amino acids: CASSATGGGAKKLFF.

In DNA, the CDR3 is TGTGCCTGGAGCCCAGGGTCTGGTGGAAACACCATATATTTT. Protein sequence: CAWSPGSGGNTIYF. The chain uses TRBV30 and TRBJ1-3, with TRBD1 as a possible D gene (5 bases). The CDR3 sequence is 14 residues long. The V gene's germline CDR1 is GTSNPN and CDR2 SVGIG (reference sequence). Trimming took 3 bases from V and 3 from J, leaving 12 bases between them.

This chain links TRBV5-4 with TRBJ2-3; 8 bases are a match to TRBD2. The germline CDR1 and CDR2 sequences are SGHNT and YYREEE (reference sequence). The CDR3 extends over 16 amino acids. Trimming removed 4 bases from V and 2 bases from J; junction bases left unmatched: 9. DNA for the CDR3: TGTGCCAGCAGCAGGCAAGCGGGAGCCATCACAGATACGCAGTATTTT. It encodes CASSRQAGAITDTQYF.